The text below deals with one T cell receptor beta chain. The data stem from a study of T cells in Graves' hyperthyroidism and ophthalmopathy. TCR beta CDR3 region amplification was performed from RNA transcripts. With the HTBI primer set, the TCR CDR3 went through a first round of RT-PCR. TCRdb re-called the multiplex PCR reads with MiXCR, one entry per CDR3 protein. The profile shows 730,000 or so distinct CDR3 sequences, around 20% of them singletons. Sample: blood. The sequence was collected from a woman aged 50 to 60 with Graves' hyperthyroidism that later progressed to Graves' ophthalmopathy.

This chain's CDR3 is CASSRDRGLGYTF. The CDR3 DNA sequence: TGTGCCAGCAGTAGGGACAGGGGGCTTGGCTACACCTTC. The chain couples TRBV5-6 to TRBJ1-2; TRBD1 aligns across 12 bases. V trimming: 5 bases; J trimming: 7 bases; junction bases outside the gene matches: 3. The CDR3 consists of 13 residues. Per germline, CDR1 SGHDT and CDR2 YYEEEE. The full variable domain, its missing parts supplied by reference TRBV5-6 and TRBJ1-2, is DAGVTQSPTHLIKTRGQQVTLRCSPKSGHDTVSWYQQALGQGPQFIFQYYEEEERQRGNFPDRFSGHQFPNYSSELNVNALLLGDSALYLCASSRDRGLGYTFGSGTRLTVV.